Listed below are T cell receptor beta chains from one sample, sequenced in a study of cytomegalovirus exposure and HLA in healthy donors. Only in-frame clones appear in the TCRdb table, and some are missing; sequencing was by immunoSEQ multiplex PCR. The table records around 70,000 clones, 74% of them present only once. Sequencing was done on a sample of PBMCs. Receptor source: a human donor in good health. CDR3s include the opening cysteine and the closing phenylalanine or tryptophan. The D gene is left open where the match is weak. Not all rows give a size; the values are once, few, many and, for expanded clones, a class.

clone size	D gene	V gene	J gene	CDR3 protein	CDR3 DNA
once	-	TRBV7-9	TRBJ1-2	CASSPAVIYGYTF	TGTGCCAGCAGCCCAGCGGTTATCTATGGCTACACCTTC
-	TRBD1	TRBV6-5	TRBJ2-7	CASSPEQGAHEQYF	TGTGCCAGCAGTCCAGAACAGGGGGCTCACGAGCAGTACTTC
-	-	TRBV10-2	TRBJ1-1	CASSPIPGLYTEAFF	TGCGCCAGCAGTCCAATTCCAGGGTTGTACACTGAAGCTTTCTTT
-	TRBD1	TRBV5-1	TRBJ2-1	CASSLDRTSYNEQFF	TGCGCCAGCAGCCTGGACAGGACCTCCTACAATGAGCAGTTCTTC
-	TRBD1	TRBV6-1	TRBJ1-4	CASSRDRVIEKLFF	TGTGCCAGCAGCCGGGACAGGGTCATTGAAAAACTGTTTTTT
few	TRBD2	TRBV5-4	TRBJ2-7	CASSKAGGTYEQYF	TGTGCCAGCAGTAAAGCGGGAGGAACCTACGAGCAGTACTTC
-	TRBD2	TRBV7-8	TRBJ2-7	CASSLLAGGPIDEQYF	TGTGCCAGCAGCTTACTAGCGGGAGGGCCTATCGACGAGCAGTACTTC
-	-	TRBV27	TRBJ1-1	CASSLTQQGTEAFF	TGTGCCAGCAGTTTAACTCAACAGGGCACTGAAGCTTTCTTT
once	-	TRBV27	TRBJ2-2	CASSFRELNTGELFF	TGTGCCAGCAGTTTCCGGGAATTGAACACCGGGGAGCTGTTTTTT
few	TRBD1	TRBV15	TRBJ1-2	CATSGQGYGYTF	TGTGCCACCAGCGGACAGGGGTATGGCTACACCTTC
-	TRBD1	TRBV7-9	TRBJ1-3	CASSPGTGGAGNTIYF	TGTGCCAGCAGCCCTGGGACAGGAGGAGCTGGAAACACCATATATTTT
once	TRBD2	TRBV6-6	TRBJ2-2	CATGRSSSPTGELFF	TGTGCCACCGGGAGGTCTAGCTCCCCAACCGGGGAGCTGTTTTTT
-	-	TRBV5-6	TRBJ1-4	CASSPQSTNEKLFF	TGTGCCAGCAGCCCTCAGTCAACTAATGAAAAACTGTTTTTT
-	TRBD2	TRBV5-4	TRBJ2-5	CASSSERDRGETQYF	TGTGCCAGCAGTTCCGAGCGGGATCGAGGAGAGACCCAGTACTTC
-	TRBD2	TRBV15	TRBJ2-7	CATSRDRTSNPEQYF	TGTGCCACCAGCAGAGATAGGACTAGTAACCCCGAGCAGTACTTC
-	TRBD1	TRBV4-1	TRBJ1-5	CASSLTGGIGAQPQHF	TGCGCCAGCAGCTTGACAGGGGGCATAGGCGCTCAGCCCCAGCATTTT
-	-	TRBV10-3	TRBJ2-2	CAISESGLKLRLRTDQNTGELFF	TGTGCCATCAGTGAGTCCGGACTGAAGCTTAGGCTAAGGACAGACCAGAACACCGGGGAGCTGTTTTTT
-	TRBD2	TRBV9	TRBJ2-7	CASSVGISGSHEQYF	TGTGCCAGCAGCGTAGGTATTAGCGGGAGCCACGAGCAGTACTTC
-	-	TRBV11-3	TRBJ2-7	CASSPTASEQYF	TGTGCCAGCAGCCCAACAGCATCCGAGCAGTACTTC
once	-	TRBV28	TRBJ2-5	CASRGDQETQYF	TGTGCCAGCAGGGGAGACCAAGAGACCCAGTACTTC
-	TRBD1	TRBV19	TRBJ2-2	CAGDRRDRGGTGELFF	TGTGCCGGGGATCGCCGGGACAGGGGGGGCACCGGGGAGCTGTTTTTT
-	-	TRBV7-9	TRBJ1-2	CASGLPGFGYGYTF	TGTGCCAGCGGTCTACCGGGTTTTGGCTATGGCTACACCTTC
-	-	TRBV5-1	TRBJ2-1	CASSLGMLRGSYNEQFF	TGCGCCAGCAGCCTAGGGATGCTCCGGGGCTCCTACAATGAGCAGTTCTTC
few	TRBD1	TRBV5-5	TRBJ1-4	CASSLAIGTDEKLFF	TGTGCCAGCAGCTTGGCCATCGGGACAGATGAAAAACTGTTTTTT
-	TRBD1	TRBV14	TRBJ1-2	CASSVGQGASGGYTF	TGTGCCAGCAGCGTCGGACAGGGGGCTTCGGGAGGCTACACCTTC
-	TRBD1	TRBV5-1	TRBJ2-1	CASRSIPGQGINEQFF	TGCGCCAGCAGGTCAATCCCGGGACAGGGGATTAATGAGCAGTTCTTC
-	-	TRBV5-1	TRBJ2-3	CASSPGQFESTDTQYF	TGCGCCAGCAGCCCCGGACAGTTCGAAAGCACAGATACGCAGTATTTT
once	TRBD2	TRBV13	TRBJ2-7	CASSLMTSGTYEQYF	TGTGCCAGCAGCTTAATGACTAGCGGAACCTACGAGCAGTACTTC
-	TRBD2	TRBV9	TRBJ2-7	CASSVTQAGTYYEQYF	TGTGCCAGCAGCGTAACTCAAGCGGGGACTTACTACGAGCAGTACTTC
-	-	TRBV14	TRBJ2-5	CASSVVASDETQYF	TGTGCCAGCAGCGTAGTGGCTAGCGATGAGACCCAGTACTTC
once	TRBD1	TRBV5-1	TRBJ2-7	CASSPQTGLDEQYF	TGCGCCAGCAGCCCCCAGACAGGGTTGGACGAGCAGTACTTC
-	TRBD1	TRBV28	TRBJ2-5	CASSWGQGLGVETQYF	TGTGCCAGCAGTTGGGGACAGGGCTTGGGGGTAGAGACCCAGTACTTC
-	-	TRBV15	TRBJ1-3	CATSRDGAGGNTIYF	TGTGCCACCAGCAGAGATGGTGCGGGAGGAAACACCATATATTTT
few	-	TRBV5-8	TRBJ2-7	CASRFSGYEQYF	TGTGCCAGCCGTTTTAGCGGCTACGAGCAGTACTTC
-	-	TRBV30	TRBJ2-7	CAWSVSRTAYEQYF	TGTGCCTGGAGTGTATCCAGGACAGCCTACGAGCAGTACTTC
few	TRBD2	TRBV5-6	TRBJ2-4	CASSFSGTAKNIQYF	TGTGCCAGCAGCTTTAGCGGGACAGCCAAAAACATTCAGTACTTC
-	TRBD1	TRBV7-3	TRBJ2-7	CASSLFSTRGQTYEQYF	TGTGCCAGCAGCTTATTCTCTACACGGGGACAGACCTACGAGCAGTACTTC
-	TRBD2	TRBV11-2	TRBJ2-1	CASSLGYGRAYNEQFF	TGTGCCAGCAGCTTAGGGTACGGGAGGGCCTACAATGAGCAGTTCTTC
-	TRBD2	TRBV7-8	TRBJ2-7	CASSPKGTSGLINSYEQYF	TGTGCCAGCAGCCCGAAAGGGACTAGCGGGCTGATAAACTCCTACGAGCAGTACTTC
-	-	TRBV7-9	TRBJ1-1	CASSPSVEAFF	TGTGCCAGCAGCCCCTCAGTTGAAGCTTTCTTT
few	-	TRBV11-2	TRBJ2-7	CASTRQADEQYF	TGTGCCAGCACCCGACAGGCCGACGAGCAGTACTTC
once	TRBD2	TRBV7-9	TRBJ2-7	CASSRTSGRQEQYF	TGTGCCAGCAGCCGGACTAGCGGGAGACAGGAGCAGTACTTC
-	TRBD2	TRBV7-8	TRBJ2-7	CASSLAGPYEQYF	TGTGCCAGCAGTCTAGCGGGGCCGTACGAGCAGTACTTC
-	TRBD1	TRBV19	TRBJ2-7	CASSIRGDRDYEQYF	TGTGCCAGTAGTATCAGAGGGGACAGAGACTACGAGCAGTACTTC
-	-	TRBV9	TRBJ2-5	CASSTRSSAQETQYF	TGTGCCAGCAGCACCCGATCTAGCGCCCAAGAGACCCAGTACTTC
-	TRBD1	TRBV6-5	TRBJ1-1	CASSYGTGIGEAFF	TGTGCCAGCAGTTACGGGACAGGGATCGGTGAAGCTTTCTTT
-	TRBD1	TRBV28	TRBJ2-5	CASRTGGAETQYF	TGTGCCAGCAGGACAGGGGGCGCGGAGACCCAGTACTTC
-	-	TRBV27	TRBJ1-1	CASIGGRNTEAFF	TGTGCCAGCATCGGGGGGCGGAACACTGAAGCTTTCTTT
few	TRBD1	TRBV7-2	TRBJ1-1	CASSPRQGAITEAFF	TGTGCCAGCAGCCCACGACAGGGGGCGATAACTGAAGCTTTCTTT